This TCR beta chain was captured by sequencing in a study of beta chain features in type 1 diabetes. The V end was cut by 2 bases, the J end by 3 bases, with 14 bases between. This CDR3 has 17 residues. CDR1 and CDR2 from the germline V gene are KGHSH and LQKENI. As every portion of the isolated RNA was reverse transcribed, the sequencing read expressed TCRB transcripts. TCRdb keeps only in-frame clones here, not all; method: immunoSEQ multiplex PCR. The sample yields 300,000 or so clones, roughly 8% seen once. This clone was observed at least ten times. Sequenced sample: central memory CD4+ T cells from blood. The chain recombines TRBV18 with TRBJ2-6; the D gene is possibly TRBD1 (5 bases). This TCR was sampled from a woman under 30 in good health. Here the CDR3 DNA reads TGTGCCAGCTCACCAACCCTGCAGGGTGGTGGGGCCAACGTCCTGACTTTC. Translation gives CASSPTLQGGGANVLTF.